The rows below give T cell receptor beta chains drawn from one sample of a study of T-cell reconstitution after alpha-beta-depleted transplantation in children. Each CDR3 protein gets one entry after TCRdb re-called the PCR reads with MiXCR. This table has around 440,000 distinct CDR3 sequences, roughly a tenth appearing once. The source material was PBMCs, sampled before TCRalphabeta/CD19-depleted stem cell transplant. The source is a child aged 2 to 10 with inherited bone marrow failure, due to receive a stem cell transplant. CDR3s include the opening cysteine and the closing phenylalanine or tryptophan. The D gene is left open where the match is weak. Rows give clone size only sometimes, using once, few, many, or a class for an expanded clone.

D	J	V	size	DNA	CDR3
TRBD1	TRBJ2-7	TRBV5-5	many	TGTGCCAGCAGCTTGGCGACAGGGAATTACGAGCAGTACTTC	CASSLATGNYEQYF
.	TRBJ2-7	TRBV7-9	many	TGTGCCAGCACCACTCCCCGCGGAAAGCAGTACTTC	CASTTPRGKQYF
.	TRBJ2-2	TRBV10-3	.	TGTGCCACGTCGGGCGAGGGCGGGGACACCGGGGAGCTGTTTTTT	CATSGEGGDTGELFF
TRBD1	TRBJ2-2	TRBV30	few	TGTGCCTTGGGACAGGAGTACACCGGGGAGCTGTTTTTT	CALGQEYTGELFF
.	TRBJ2-7	TRBV4-3	many	TGCGCCAGCAGCCAACAGACAGAAGGGCAGTACTTC	CASSQQTEGQYF
.	TRBJ2-1	TRBV4-3	many	TGCGCCAGCAGCCAAGATCGCACGCATGGGAATGAGCAGTTCTTC	CASSQDRTHGNEQFF
TRBD2	TRBJ2-3	TRBV7-2	many	TGTGCCAGCAGCTTAGAGGCACTAGCGGTGCGGGATACGCAGTATTTT	CASSLEALAVRDTQYF
.	TRBJ2-1	TRBV20-1	many	TGCAGTGCTAGAGACCCCGGGTGGAGCTCCTACAATGAGCAGTTCTTC	CSARDPGWSSYNEQFF
TRBD2	TRBJ2-7	TRBV13	many	TGTGCCAGCAGCTTATCGCTAGCGGGAGGGCCCTCTTACGAGCAGTACTTC	CASSLSLAGGPSYEQYF
TRBD1	TRBJ1-2	TRBV7-2	many	TGTGCCAGCAGCTTAGGCCCCGGGACAGGGGGCTCCGGCTACACCTTC	CASSLGPGTGGSGYTF
TRBD1	TRBJ2-7	TRBV5-1	many	TGCGCCAGCAGCTTGGGGGGACAGGGGGCGATGAACGAGCAGTACTTC	CASSLGGQGAMNEQYF
.	TRBJ1-2	TRBV2	many	TGTGCCAGCAGTGACTTATTTGGCCGAGCGAACTATGGCTACACCTTC	CASSDLFGRANYGYTF
TRBD2	TRBJ2-3	TRBV7-2	few	TGTGCCAGCAGCTTACCGACAGGGGTAGGACTAGCGGGAGTACATACGCAGTATTTT	CASSLPTGVGLAGVHTQYF
TRBD1	TRBJ2-3	TRBV4-3	many	TGCGCCAGCAGCCAAGCTATTGCGGGACAGGCAGATACGCAGTATTTT	CASSQAIAGQADTQYF
TRBD2	TRBJ2-7	TRBV7-2	few	TGTGCCAGCAGCTTCGGGCTAGCGGGAGGCCACGAGCAGTACTTC	CASSFGLAGGHEQYF
TRBD2	TRBJ2-7	TRBV27	many	TGTGCCAGCAGTCCCCGGGGCGGGGTGCCTAGCGGGAAGGGCGTCCACGAGCAGTACTTC	CASSPRGGVPSGKGVHEQYF
.	TRBJ2-5	TRBV20-1	many	TGCAGTGCTAGTATCGCGGCTGGACAAGAGACCCAGTACTTC	CSASIAAGQETQYF
TRBD1	TRBJ1-1	TRBV12-3/TRBV12-4	many	TGTGCCAGCAGTTTAGCACAGGGGACCACTGAAGCTTTCTTT	CASSLAQGTTEAFF
.	TRBJ2-7	TRBV11-2	.	TGTGCCAGCAGCTTAGATAGTAGGGGCAGCTACGAGCAGTACTTC	CASSLDSRGSYEQYF
.	TRBJ2-4	TRBV6-5	few	TGTGCCAGCAGTTACTCCGGGGGGCTTGGAGCCAAAAACATTCAGTACTTC	CASSYSGGLGAKNIQYF
.	TRBJ2-3	TRBV7-9	few	TGTGCCAGCAGCTTCCATGACCGGGACTGGGGCACAGATACGCAGTATTTT	CASSFHDRDWGTDTQYF
.	TRBJ2-7	TRBV18	many	TGTGCCAGCTCACCGCCGGGACTTCCCTACGAGCAGTACTTC	CASSPPGLPYEQYF
.	TRBJ2-7	TRBV11-3	many	TGTGCCAGCAGCTTAGACGCATTTTCCTACGAGCAGTACTTC	CASSLDAFSYEQYF
TRBD1	TRBJ2-7	TRBV2	many	TGTGCCAGCAAAACAGGGGGCTACGAGCAGTACTTC	CASKTGGYEQYF
TRBD2	TRBJ2-1	TRBV4-3	many	TGCGCCAGCAGCCACCATCCACCGGGGGGTTACAATGAGCAGTTCTTC	CASSHHPPGGYNEQFF
.	TRBJ2-7	TRBV11-2	many	TGTGCCAGCAGCCCTGTGGGGGCCGCCTACGAGCAGTACTTC	CASSPVGAAYEQYF
.	TRBJ2-7	TRBV6-2/TRBV6-3	many	TGTGCCAGCAGCCCGGGGTTCCCCTACGAGCAGTACTTC	CASSPGFPYEQYF
.	TRBJ2-2	TRBV18	few	TGTGCCAGCTCACCGGTCCTGCCAGACACCGGGGAGCTGTTTTTT	CASSPVLPDTGELFF
.	TRBJ2-1	TRBV29-1	many	TGCAGCGTTGAGGGCAGGGTGGAGATCGATGAGCAGTTCTTC	CSVEGRVEIDEQFF
.	TRBJ1-5	TRBV6-1	many	TGTGCCAGCAGTCCCCGCGCAGGGCCCCCTATTCAGCCCCAGCATTTT	CASSPRAGPPIQPQHF
.	TRBJ2-7	TRBV6-2/TRBV6-3	many	TGTGCCAGCAATAAACCGGGGGAGTCGGCCTACGAGCAGTACTTC	CASNKPGESAYEQYF
TRBD2	TRBJ2-2	TRBV7-6	few	TGTGCCAGCAGCGGGAAGGGACTACTCAACACCGGGGAGCTGTTTTTT	CASSGKGLLNTGELFF
TRBD1	TRBJ1-2	TRBV18	.	TGTGCCAGCTCACTGATCGACTTGACAGGGGGAGACTATGGCTACACCTTC	CASSLIDLTGGDYGYTF
.	TRBJ2-7	TRBV29-1	many	TGCAGCGCTGTGCTGAGGGAGGCTACCTACGAGCAGTACTTC	CSAVLREATYEQYF
TRBD2	TRBJ2-5	TRBV7-2	many	TGTGCCAGCAGCTTAGTACGCCTAGCGGGCGAAGAGACCCAGTACTTC	CASSLVRLAGEETQYF
TRBD1	TRBJ1-4	TRBV5-4	few	TGTGCCAGCAGCGACAGGGGTGAAAAACTGTTTTTT	CASSDRGEKLFF
.	TRBJ2-7	TRBV12-3/TRBV12-4	many	TGTGCCAGCAGTTTATGGTACTCGGAGCAGTACTTC	CASSLWYSEQYF
.	TRBJ2-7	TRBV5-1	many	TGCGCCAGCAGCCCCGGACTATTCTACGAGCAGTACTTC	CASSPGLFYEQYF
TRBD2	TRBJ2-1	TRBV12-3/TRBV12-4	few	TGTGCCAGCAGTTTTGCGGGAGTGGGCTACAATGAGCAGTTCTTC	CASSFAGVGYNEQFF
TRBD2	TRBJ2-1	TRBV20-1	many	TGCAGTGCTAGATTAGCGGGAGCTATTGAGCAGTTCTTC	CSARLAGAIEQFF
.	TRBJ1-2	TRBV6-2/TRBV6-3	.	TGTGCCAGCAGTTACTCGAGCCAGGGGCGGGACTACACCTTC	CASSYSSQGRDYTF
TRBD1	TRBJ2-5	TRBV28	many	TGTGCCAGCAGTGGGGGACAGCTATTGCAAGAGACCCAGTACTTC	CASSGGQLLQETQYF
.	TRBJ2-7	TRBV20-1	many	TGCAGTGCTAGAGAATATATCGTTGACGAGCAGTACTTC	CSAREYIVDEQYF
TRBD1	TRBJ2-3	TRBV28	.	TGTGCCAGCAGCGATAGACAGGGAGATGGGTATTTT	CASSDRQGDGYF
.	TRBJ2-7	TRBV5-1	many	TGCGCCAGCAGCTTGGGGCCGTCCCTCTACGAGCAGTACTTC	CASSLGPSLYEQYF
.	TRBJ2-2	TRBV20-1	many	TGCAGTGCTAAAAGAGGACGGGAGCTGTTTTTT	CSAKRGRELFF
.	TRBJ1-1	TRBV6-2/TRBV6-3	few	TGTGCCAGCAGTTACTCCCGTTACATGAACACTGAAGCTTTCTTT	CASSYSRYMNTEAFF
.	TRBJ1-5	TRBV5-1	many	TGCGCCAGCAGCTTGGTGGGGGATCAGCCCCAGCATTTT	CASSLVGDQPQHF
TRBD2	TRBJ2-7	TRBV2	.	TGTGCCAGCAGAGCCGGGACTAGCGGGTCCTACGAGCAGTACTTC	CASRAGTSGSYEQYF
.	TRBJ2-3	TRBV5-1	.	TGCGCCAGCAGTTTAGGAGGGCCCGGCACAGATACGCAGTATTTT	CASSLGGPGTDTQYF
.	TRBJ2-7	TRBV5-1	.	TGCGCCAGCAGCTTGGTTACAGGGCAAAGCTCCTACGAGCAGTACTTC	CASSLVTGQSSYEQYF
.	TRBJ2-5	TRBV12-3/TRBV12-4	many	TGTGCCAGCAGTTCGACCGCGGACTCCTCGAGGGAGACCCAGTACTTC	CASSSTADSSRETQYF
.	TRBJ1-2	TRBV12-3/TRBV12-4	many	TGTGCCAGCAGTTTACTTCCGCGACAGGTCTATGGCTACACCTTC	CASSLLPRQVYGYTF